Below, one T cell receptor beta chain is given with its context. This sample stems from a study of blood T cell repertoires in COVID-19. Across the whole study: Specimens from acute and convalescent COVID-19 originated in the United States, Italy and Spain. Nucleic acid was either cDNA or gDNA, and it came from T cells, B-cell-depleted T cells, or PBMCs.

Per the original data handling: Scientists estimated how many nucleated cells there were by amplifying reference gene primers. TCRdb keeps only in-frame clones here, not all; method: immunoSEQ multiplex PCR. Clonal size and the V and J genes are those of that table, whereas D and trimming came from the DNA. The data hold approximately 250,000 clones, with 65% to 90% observed a single time. Germline V gene sequence: CDR1 LGHDT, CDR2 YNNKEL (reference sequence). The CDR3 consists of 14 residues. V lost 8 bases, J lost 6 bases, and 19 bases lay in between. The receptor's source is a man younger than 45 with active or convalescent COVID-19. Material for sequencing was peripheral blood. The chain is built from TRBV3-1 (or the pseudogene TRBV3-2) and TRBJ1-2; no reliable D call. The chain's CDR3 is CASPGTQAPNGYTF. CDR3 bases: TGTGCCAGCCCCGGTACCCAGGCCCCCAATGGCTACACCTTC.